A selection of T cell receptor beta chains follows, all from one sample in a study of PD-1 blockade in classical Hodgkin lymphoma. The method was immunoSEQ multiplex PCR; TCRdb's version includes in-frame clones alone and lacks a portion of them. Found here are fewer than 25,000 clones, 80% of them singletons; the top ten hold about 7%. The material was peripheral blood mononuclear cells (PBMCs), obtained at baseline. Receptors originate from a human donor with classical Hodgkin lymphoma. The CDR3 runs from the conserved cysteine through the conserved F or W. D genes are given only for firm matches. Clone sizes are given selectively: once, few, many, or a class where the clone is expanded.

CASSLPLVDSPLHF	TGTGCCAGCAGCCTTCCGTTGGTGGATTCACCCCTCCACTTT	TRBJ1-6	TRBV5-4	NA	NA
CASSQEVGGWETQYF	TGTGCCAGCAGCCAAGAGGTCGGGGGTTGGGAGACCCAGTACTTC	TRBJ2-5	TRBV4-2	NA	NA
CASSPLLVHEQYF	TGTGCCAGCTCACCTCTACTGGTCCACGAGCAGTACTTC	TRBJ2-7	TRBV18	NA	NA
CASSLTGPASAYEQYF	TGTGCCAGCAGCTTAACGGGCCCGGCCAGCGCCTACGAGCAGTACTTC	TRBJ2-7	TRBV7-3	NA	NA
CSASDSNEQFF	TGCAGTGCGTCGGACTCGAATGAGCAGTTCTTC	TRBJ2-1	TRBV20-1	NA	NA
CASSRTSGGSATDTQYF	TGTGCCAGTAGCCGGACTAGCGGGGGGTCTGCTACAGATACGCAGTATTTT	TRBJ2-3	TRBV19	TRBD2	NA
CASSLGGALKNNSPLHF	TGTGCCAGCAGCTTGGGGGGGGCCTTAAAGAATAATTCACCCCTCCACTTT	TRBJ1-6	TRBV5-4	NA	NA
CASSLRPGRNTEAFF	TGTGCCAGCAGCTTACGCCCCGGCCGGAACACTGAAGCTTTCTTT	TRBJ1-1	TRBV11-2	NA	NA
CASSPDGKKLFF	TGTGCCAGCAGCCCCGACGGGAAAAAACTGTTTTTT	TRBJ1-4	TRBV6-5	NA	NA
CASSSNEIITEAFF	TGTGCCAGCTCCTCTAATGAGATCATCACTGAAGCTTTCTTT	TRBJ1-1	TRBV2	NA	NA
CAWSDQGTYEQYF	TGTGCCTGGAGTGATCAGGGGACCTACGAGCAGTACTTC	TRBJ2-7	TRBV30	NA	NA
CASSSEDSLNSPLHF	TGTGCCAGCAGTTCCGAGGACAGTCTTAATTCACCCCTCCACTTT	TRBJ1-6	TRBV6-5	NA	NA
CASSLMSNSNQPQHF	TGTGCCAGCAGTTTAATGAGTAATAGCAATCAGCCCCAGCATTTT	TRBJ1-5	TRBV27	NA	NA
CAIKRDLSTDTQYF	TGTGCCATCAAGAGGGACCTAAGCACAGATACGCAGTATTTT	TRBJ2-3	TRBV10-3	NA	NA
CASSLYPDTLSYEQYF	TGCGCCAGCAGCCTTTACCCCGACACACTCTCCTACGAGCAGTACTTC	TRBJ2-7	TRBV5-1	NA	NA
CASSEALAGGTDTQYF	TGTGCCAGCAGTGAAGCGCTGGCAGGGGGCACAGATACGCAGTATTTT	TRBJ2-3	TRBV2	NA	NA
CASRFVYEQYF	TGTGCAAGTCGCTTCGTCTACGAGCAGTACTTC	TRBJ2-7	TRBV12-2	NA	NA
CASSLGAGGYQETQYF	TGCGCCAGCAGCTTGGGAGCGGGGGGGTACCAAGAGACCCAGTACTTC	TRBJ2-5	TRBV5-1	TRBD2	NA
CASSVAGKPNEKLFF	TGTGCCAGCAGCGTAGCGGGGAAGCCTAATGAAAAACTGTTTTTT	TRBJ1-4	TRBV9	NA	NA
CASSLVGAGNEKLFF	TGTGCCAGCAGCTTAGTAGGGGCAGGGAATGAAAAACTGTTTTTT	TRBJ1-4	TRBV7-2	NA	NA
CASTGQANSPLHF	TGTGCCAGTACCGGGCAGGCAAATTCACCCCTCCACTTT	TRBJ1-6	TRBV19	NA	NA
CASSIGATSRGETQYF	TGTGCCAGTAGTATAGGGGCAACTAGTCGAGGGGAGACCCAGTACTTC	TRBJ2-5	TRBV19	NA	NA
CASSVAVGQIINEQFF	TGTGCCAGCAGCGTAGCGGTGGGGCAGATTATTAATGAGCAGTTCTTC	TRBJ2-1	TRBV9	NA	NA
CASIGLGGFYDTEAFF	TGTGCCAGCATTGGGTTGGGGGGCTTTTATGACACTGAAGCTTTCTTT	TRBJ1-1	TRBV5-6	NA	NA
CASRWTGNNNSPLHF	TGTGCCAGCAGGTGGACAGGAAATAATAATTCACCCCTCCACTTT	TRBJ1-6	TRBV27	TRBD1	few
CASSSLGTVDIQYF	TGTGCCAGCAGTTCACTCGGGACGGTGGACATTCAGTACTTC	TRBJ2-4	TRBV6-5	NA	few
CASSQGVLANTQYF	TGCGCCAGCAGCCAAGGGGTGCTTGCCAATACGCAGTATTTT	TRBJ2-3	TRBV4-3	NA	NA
CALGSSAYEQYF	TGTGCCTTGGGAAGCTCAGCCTACGAGCAGTACTTC	TRBJ2-7	TRBV30	NA	NA
CAWTAGQGETQYF	TGTGCCTGGACCGCGGGACAGGGAGAGACCCAGTACTTC	TRBJ2-5	TRBV30	TRBD1	NA
CASSFRAGLDSPLHF	TGTGCCAGCAGTTTTAGGGCAGGGTTGGATTCACCCCTCCACTTT	TRBJ1-6	TRBV27	NA	NA
CASSQDVHSTDTQYF	TGCGCCAGCAGCCAAGATGTTCATAGCACAGATACGCAGTATTTT	TRBJ2-3	TRBV4-3	NA	NA
CASSFKHPITYEQYF	TGTGCCAGCAGCTTTAAACATCCGATCACCTACGAGCAGTACTTC	TRBJ2-7	TRBV11-2	NA	NA
CASSVEGGPKSEQFF	TGTGCCAGCAGCGTAGAAGGGGGCCCAAAATCGGAGCAGTTCTTC	TRBJ2-1	TRBV9	TRBD1	NA
CASSPGVGTQYF	TGTGCCAGTAGTCCGGGGGTCGGGACCCAGTACTTC	TRBJ2-5	TRBV19	NA	NA
CAISESPETGPYNEQFF	TGTGCCATCAGTGAATCTCCTGAGACAGGCCCCTACAATGAGCAGTTCTTC	TRBJ2-1	TRBV10-3	NA	NA
CASSARTGGSQPQHF	TGTGCCAGTAGTGCCAGGACAGGGGGCAGTCAGCCCCAGCATTTT	TRBJ1-5	TRBV19	TRBD1	few
CASGSYEQYF	TGTGCCTCAGGGTCCTACGAGCAGTACTTC	TRBJ2-7	TRBV19	NA	few
CASSAGTGGAKRTGELFF	TGTGCCAGCAGCGCCGGGACAGGGGGCGCAAAAAGGACCGGGGAGCTGTTTTTT	TRBJ2-2	TRBV5-4	TRBD1	NA
CASSVTLPTTQYF	TGTGCCAGCAGTGTTACACTTCCGACTACGCAGTATTTT	TRBJ2-3	TRBV6-1	NA	NA
CASSDEGLGYEQYF	TGTGCCAGCAGTGACGAGGGGCTGGGCTACGAGCAGTACTTC	TRBJ2-7	TRBV2	NA	NA
CASSLFGQGGLKAKNIQYF	TGTGCCAGCAGTTTATTCGGACAGGGGGGTTTAAAAGCCAAAAACATTCAGTACTTC	TRBJ2-4	TRBV27	TRBD1	NA
CASSYSTGEPDTEAFF	TGTGCCAGCAGCTACTCTACAGGGGAACCGGACACTGAAGCTTTCTTT	TRBJ1-1	TRBV11-2	TRBD1	NA
CASSQLLAGGDEQFF	TGTGCCAGCAGCCAACTACTAGCGGGGGGGGATGAGCAGTTCTTC	TRBJ2-1	TRBV4-2	TRBD2	NA
CASSPGRVPRSPLHF	TGTGCCAGCAGCCCTGGGAGGGTTCCAAGGTCACCCCTCCACTTT	TRBJ1-6	TRBV7-9	NA	few
CASSPGPALTKNIQYF	TGTGCCAGCTCACCAGGTCCAGCCCTCACCAAAAACATTCAGTACTTC	TRBJ2-4	TRBV18	NA	NA
CASSPTGISNQPQHF	TGTGCCAGCAGTCCGACAGGGATAAGCAATCAGCCCCAGCATTTT	TRBJ1-5	TRBV28	TRBD1	few
CASSLLQETQYF	TGCGCCAGCAGCTTGTTGCAAGAGACCCAGTACTTC	TRBJ2-5	TRBV5-1	NA	once
CASSTRGAGNTIYF	TGTGCCAGCAGCACCAGGGGGGCTGGAAACACCATATATTTT	TRBJ1-3	TRBV13	TRBD1	few
CASSFRDRGGAGELFF	TGTGCCAGCAGCTTCCGGGACAGGGGAGGGGCCGGGGAGCTGTTTTTT	TRBJ2-2	TRBV5-4	TRBD1	few
CASSQDLPSGVTTGELFF	TGTGCCAGCAGCCAAGATCTCCCTAGCGGGGTAACCACCGGGGAGCTGTTTTTT	TRBJ2-2	TRBV5-4	TRBD2	once
CSVESVPTNYGYTF	TGCAGCGTTGAATCTGTACCGACTAACTATGGCTACACCTTC	TRBJ1-2	TRBV29-1	NA	NA
CASRVGRGGYTF	TGTGCCAGTAGAGTGGGCAGAGGGGGCTACACCTTC	TRBJ1-2	TRBV19	NA	NA
CASSTQGARGYTF	TGTGCCAGCAGTACGCAGGGGGCGAGAGGCTACACCTTC	TRBJ1-2	TRBV28	TRBD1	NA
CASSVGLAGVSDTQYF	TGTGCCAGCAGCGTAGGACTAGCGGGGGTTTCAGATACGCAGTATTTT	TRBJ2-3	TRBV9	TRBD2	NA
CASSRQGQGTAFF	TGTGCCAGCAGTCGCCAGGGACAGGGTACGGCTTTCTTT	TRBJ1-1	TRBV6-6	TRBD1	NA
CASSLDRASTGELFF	TGTGCCAGCAGCTTGGACAGGGCAAGCACCGGGGAGCTGTTTTTT	TRBJ2-2	TRBV11-3	TRBD1	NA
CASRQVRSSYNSPLHF	TGTGCCAGCAGGCAGGTACGGAGCTCCTATAATTCACCCCTCCACTTT	TRBJ1-6	TRBV11-2	NA	NA